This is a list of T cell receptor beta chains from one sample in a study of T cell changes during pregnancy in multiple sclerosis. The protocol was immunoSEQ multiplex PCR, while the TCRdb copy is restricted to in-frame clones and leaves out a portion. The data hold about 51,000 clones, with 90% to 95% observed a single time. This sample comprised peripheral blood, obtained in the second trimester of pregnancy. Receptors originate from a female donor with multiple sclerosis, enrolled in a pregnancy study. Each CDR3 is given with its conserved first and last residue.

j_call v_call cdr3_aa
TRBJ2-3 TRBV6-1 CASSELSGRGADTQYF
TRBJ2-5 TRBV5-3 CARSLVTSGTQETQYF
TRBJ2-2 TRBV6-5 CASSYGPSNTGELFF
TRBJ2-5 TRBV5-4 CASSLVPEQETQYF
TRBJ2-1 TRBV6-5 CATGGQGWNEQFF
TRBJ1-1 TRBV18 CASSLGQPNTEAFF
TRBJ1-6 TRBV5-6 CASSLRESSYNSPLHF
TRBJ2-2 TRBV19 CASELSGYGTGELFF
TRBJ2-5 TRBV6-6 CASSYSSTWETQYF
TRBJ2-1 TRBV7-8 CASSLGAGGYYNEQFF
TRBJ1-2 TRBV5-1 CASSPASSLGGLRGYTF
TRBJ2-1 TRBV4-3 CASSQGTSGSSYNEQFF
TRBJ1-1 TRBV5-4 CASSRPRTGGRGTEAFF
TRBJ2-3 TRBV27 CASSSPGTRGTDTQYF
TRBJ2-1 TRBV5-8 CASSPGLAGVLAVYEQFF
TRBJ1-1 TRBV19 CASSISRGLNTEAFF
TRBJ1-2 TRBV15 CATSRGGTGNNYTF
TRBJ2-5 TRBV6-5 CATLGPQETQYF
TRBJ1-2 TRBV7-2 CASSLALAGLTGYTF
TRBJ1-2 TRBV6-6 CASRTGDRGYTF
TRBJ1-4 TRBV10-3 CAISESGGPNEKLFF
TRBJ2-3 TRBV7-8 CASSPASGPRVDTQYF
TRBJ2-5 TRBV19 CASSIGTAWETQYF
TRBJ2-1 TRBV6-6 CASSSDRGREYNEQFF
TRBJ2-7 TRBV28 CASSLGLAAGISSYEQYF
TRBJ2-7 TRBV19 CASSIGPGGDYEQYF
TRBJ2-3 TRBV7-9 CASSLQGDTQYF
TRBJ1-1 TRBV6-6 CASSYPGPNTEAFF
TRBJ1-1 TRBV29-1 CSVEDRGGVRGTEAFF
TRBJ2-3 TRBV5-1 CASSLEERRNTQYF
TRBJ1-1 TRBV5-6 CASSLPGISEAFF
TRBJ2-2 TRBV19 CASKTGTGVTGELFF
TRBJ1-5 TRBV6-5 CASSYQGPYSNQPQHF
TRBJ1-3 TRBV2 CATGDSSGNTIYF
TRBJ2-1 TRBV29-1 CSVETSGVYNEQFF
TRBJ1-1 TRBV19 CASSTGAGGDHTEAFF
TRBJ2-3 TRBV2 CASSGLPTDTQYF
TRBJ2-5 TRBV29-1 CSVGHRGGRETQYF
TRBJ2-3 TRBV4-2 CASSLLAGGPDTQYF
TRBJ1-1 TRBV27 CASSLGTGGKNTEAFF
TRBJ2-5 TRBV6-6 CASRSGGQETQYF
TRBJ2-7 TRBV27 CASSLVAGGDPLREQYF
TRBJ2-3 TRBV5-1 CASSLAGDRSTDTQYF
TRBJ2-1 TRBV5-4 CASSEGSGSSYNEQFF
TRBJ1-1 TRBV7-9 CASTPQANTEAFF
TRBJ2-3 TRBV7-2 CASSLNRGRDPQYF
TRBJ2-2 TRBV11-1 CASSHHDWTSANTGELFF
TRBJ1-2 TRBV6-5 CASRGQGAYGYTF
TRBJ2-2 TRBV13 CASSRRGMNTGELFF
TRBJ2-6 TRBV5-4 CASSYRTGTGANVLTF
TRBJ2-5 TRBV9 CASSAGQGVMETQYF
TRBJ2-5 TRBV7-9 CASSATSAGVIQETQYF
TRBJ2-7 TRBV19 CASGTTTSGLYEQYF
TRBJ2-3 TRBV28 CASSVVAGPTDTQYF
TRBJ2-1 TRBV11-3 CASSLVWHDEQFF
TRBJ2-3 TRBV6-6 CASSLLEIYTDTQYF
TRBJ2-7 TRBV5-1 CASSLSGKDTYEQYF